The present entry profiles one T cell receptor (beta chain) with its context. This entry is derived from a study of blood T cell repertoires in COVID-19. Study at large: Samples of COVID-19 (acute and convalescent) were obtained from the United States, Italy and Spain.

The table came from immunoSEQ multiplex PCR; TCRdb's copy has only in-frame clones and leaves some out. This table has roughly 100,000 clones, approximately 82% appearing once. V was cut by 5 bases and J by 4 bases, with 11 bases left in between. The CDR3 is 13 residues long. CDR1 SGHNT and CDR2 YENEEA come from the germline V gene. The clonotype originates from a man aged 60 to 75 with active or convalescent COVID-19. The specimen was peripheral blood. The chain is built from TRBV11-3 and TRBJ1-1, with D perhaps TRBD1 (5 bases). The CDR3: CASSRDGGTEAFF. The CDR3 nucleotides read TGTGCCAGCAGCCGAGACGGGGGCACTGAAGCTTTCTTT.